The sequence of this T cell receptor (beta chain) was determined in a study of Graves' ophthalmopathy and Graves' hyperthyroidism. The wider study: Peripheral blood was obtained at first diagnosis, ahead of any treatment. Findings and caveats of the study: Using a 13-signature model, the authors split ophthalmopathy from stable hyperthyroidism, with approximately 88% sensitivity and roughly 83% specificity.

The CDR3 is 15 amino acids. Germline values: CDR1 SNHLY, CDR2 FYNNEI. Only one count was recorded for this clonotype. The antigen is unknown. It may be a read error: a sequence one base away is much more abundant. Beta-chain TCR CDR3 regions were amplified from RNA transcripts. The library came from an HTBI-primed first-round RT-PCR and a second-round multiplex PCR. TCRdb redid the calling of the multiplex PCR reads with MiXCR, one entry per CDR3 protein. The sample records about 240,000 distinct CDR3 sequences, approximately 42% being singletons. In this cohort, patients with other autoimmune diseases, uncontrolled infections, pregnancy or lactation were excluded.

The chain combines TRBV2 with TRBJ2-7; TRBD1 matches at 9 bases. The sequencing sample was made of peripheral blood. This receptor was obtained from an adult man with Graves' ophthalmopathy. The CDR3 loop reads CASRYLDRGSYERYF. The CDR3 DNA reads TGTGCCAGCAGGTACTTGGACAGGGGTTCCTACGAGCGGTACTTC.